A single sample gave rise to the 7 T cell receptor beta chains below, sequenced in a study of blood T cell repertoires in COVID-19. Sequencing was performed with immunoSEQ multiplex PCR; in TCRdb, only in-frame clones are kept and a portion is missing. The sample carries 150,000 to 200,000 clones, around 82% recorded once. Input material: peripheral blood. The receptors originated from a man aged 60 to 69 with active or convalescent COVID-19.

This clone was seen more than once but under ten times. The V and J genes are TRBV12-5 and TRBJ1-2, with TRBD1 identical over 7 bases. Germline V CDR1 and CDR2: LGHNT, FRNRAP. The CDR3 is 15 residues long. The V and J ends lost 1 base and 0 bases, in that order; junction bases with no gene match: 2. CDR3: CASGLGQGPNYGYTF. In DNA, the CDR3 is TGTGCTAGTGGTTTGGGACAGGGCCCTAACTATGGCTACACCTTC.

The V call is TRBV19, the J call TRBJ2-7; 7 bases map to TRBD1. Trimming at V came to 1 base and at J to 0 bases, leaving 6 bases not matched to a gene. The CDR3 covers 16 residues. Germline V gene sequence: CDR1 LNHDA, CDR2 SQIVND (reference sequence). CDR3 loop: CASSIGRQGTSYEQYF. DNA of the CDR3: TGTGCCAGTAGTATAGGTCGACAGGGTACCTCCTACGAGCAGTACTTC.

In nucleotides, the CDR3 is TGTGCCAGCAGTGAGGACTCTGTGAACACCGGGGAGCTGTTTTTT. The encoded protein is CASSEDSVNTGELFF. The V and J genes are TRBV2 and TRBJ2-2, with D possibly TRBD2 on 5 matching bases. The ends were cut back, 3 bases at V and 1 base at J, with 9 bases in the middle. This CDR3 is 15 amino acids long. Germline values: CDR1 SNHLY, CDR2 FYNNEI.

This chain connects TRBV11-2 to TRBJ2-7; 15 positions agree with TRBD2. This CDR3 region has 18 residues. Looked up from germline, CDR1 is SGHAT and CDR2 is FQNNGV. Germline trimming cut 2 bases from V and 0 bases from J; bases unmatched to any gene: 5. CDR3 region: CASSLRGLAGGLSYEQYF. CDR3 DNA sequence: TGTGCCAGCAGCTTAAGGGGACTAGCGGGAGGACTCTCCTACGAGCAGTACTTC.

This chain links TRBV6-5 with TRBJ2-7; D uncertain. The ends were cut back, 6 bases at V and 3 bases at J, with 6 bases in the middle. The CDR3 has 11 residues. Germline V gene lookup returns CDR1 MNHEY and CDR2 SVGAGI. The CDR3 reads CASRSGYEQYF. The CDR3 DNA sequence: TGTGCCAGCAGGTCGGGCTACGAGCAGTACTTC.

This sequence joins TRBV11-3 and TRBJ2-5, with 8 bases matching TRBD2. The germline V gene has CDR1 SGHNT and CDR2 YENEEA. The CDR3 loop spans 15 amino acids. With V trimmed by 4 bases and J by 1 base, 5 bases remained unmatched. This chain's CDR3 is CASSSGGEAQETQYF. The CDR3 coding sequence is TGTGCCAGCAGCTCCGGGGGGGAGGCCCAAGAGACCCAGTACTTC. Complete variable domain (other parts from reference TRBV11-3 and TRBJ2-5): EAGVVQSPRYKIIEKKQPVAFWCNPISGHNTLYWYLQNLGQGPELLIRYENEEAVDDSQLPKDRFSAERLKGVDSTLKIQPAELGDSAVYLCASSSGGEAQETQYFGPGTRLLVL.

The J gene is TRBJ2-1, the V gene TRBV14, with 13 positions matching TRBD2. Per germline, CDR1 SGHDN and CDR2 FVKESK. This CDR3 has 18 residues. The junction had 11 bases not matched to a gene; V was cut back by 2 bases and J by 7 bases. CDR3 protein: CASSQRTSGSHGGNEQFF. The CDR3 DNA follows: TGTGCCAGCAGCCAACGGACTAGCGGGAGTCACGGGGGGAATGAGCAGTTCTTC.